The T cell receptor beta chain under discussion was sequenced for a study of human thymus T cells. The method was immunoSEQ multiplex PCR; TCRdb's version includes in-frame clones alone and lacks a portion of them. Of about 78,000 clones listed, just over 95% are singletons. CDR3 length equals 13 residues. The V end was cut by 3 bases, the J end by 0 bases, with 6 bases between. Germline CDR1 SGHAT, CDR2 FQNNGV. General study findings and limits: What appeared biased in thymic and blood repertoires was the usage of V and J genes. Related research found strongly overlapping thymic repertoires in unrelated individuals.

This clone was recorded only once. Antigen: not known. Thymic samples were excised during corrective heart operations. Those donating were healthy Finnish infants in corrective surgery for congenital heart defects. Sequenced material: thymus tissue. This chain uses TRBV11-2 with TRBJ2-7, with D hard to call. The TCR was taken from a boy in the first two years of life with a congenital heart defect but otherwise immunologically healthy. The CDR3: CASSLDGSYEQYF. The CDR3 DNA follows: TGTGCCAGCAGCTTGGACGGCTCCTACGAGCAGTACTTC.